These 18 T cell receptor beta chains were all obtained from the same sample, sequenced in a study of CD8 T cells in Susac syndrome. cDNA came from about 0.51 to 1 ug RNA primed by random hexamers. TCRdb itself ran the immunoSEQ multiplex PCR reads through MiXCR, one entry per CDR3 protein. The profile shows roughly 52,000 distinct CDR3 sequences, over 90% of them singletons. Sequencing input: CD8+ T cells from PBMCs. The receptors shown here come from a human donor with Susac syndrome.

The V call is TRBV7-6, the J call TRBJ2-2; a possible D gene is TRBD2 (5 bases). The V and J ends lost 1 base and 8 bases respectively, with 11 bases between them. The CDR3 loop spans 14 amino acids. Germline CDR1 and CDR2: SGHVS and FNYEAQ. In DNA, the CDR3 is TGTGCCAGCAGCTTAGAATGGGAGACAGGGGAGCTGTTTTTT. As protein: CASSLEWETGELFF. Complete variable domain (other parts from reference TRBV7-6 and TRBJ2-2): GAGVSQSPRYKVTKRGQDVALRCDPISGHVSLYWYRQALGQGPEFLTYFNYEAQQDKSGLPNDRFSAERPEGSISTLTIQRTEQRDSAMYRCASSLEWETGELFFGEGSRLTVL.

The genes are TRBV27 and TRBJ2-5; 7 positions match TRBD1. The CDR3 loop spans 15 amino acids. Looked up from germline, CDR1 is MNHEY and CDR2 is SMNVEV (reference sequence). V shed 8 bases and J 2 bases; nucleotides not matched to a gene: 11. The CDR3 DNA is TGTGCCAGCCTTAACCCGGGGACAGCACAAGAGACCCAGTACTTC. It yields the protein CASLNPGTAQETQYF.

This CDR3 reads CASSQDPGDTDTQYF. DNA for the CDR3: TGTGCCAGCAGCCAAGATCCGGGGGACACAGATACGCAGTATTTT. This chain connects TRBV4-2 to TRBJ2-3, with D perhaps TRBD2 (6 bases). V was clipped by 0 bases and J by 2 bases, with 9 bases between them. The germline V gene encodes CDR1 LGHNA and CDR2 YNFKEQ. CDR3 length: 15 amino acids.

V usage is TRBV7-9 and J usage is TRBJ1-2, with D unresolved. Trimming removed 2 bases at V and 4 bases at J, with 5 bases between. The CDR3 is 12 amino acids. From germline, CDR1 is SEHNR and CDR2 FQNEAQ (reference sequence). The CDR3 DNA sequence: TGTGCCAGCAGCTTATTGTCCTATGGCTACACCTTC. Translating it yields CASSLLSYGYTF.

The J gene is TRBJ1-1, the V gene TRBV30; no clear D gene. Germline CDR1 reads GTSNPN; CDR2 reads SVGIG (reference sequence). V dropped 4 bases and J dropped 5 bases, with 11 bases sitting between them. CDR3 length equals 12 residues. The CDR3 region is CAWIIGRTEAFF. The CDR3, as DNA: TGTGCCTGGATAATCGGGAGAACTGAAGCTTTCTTT.

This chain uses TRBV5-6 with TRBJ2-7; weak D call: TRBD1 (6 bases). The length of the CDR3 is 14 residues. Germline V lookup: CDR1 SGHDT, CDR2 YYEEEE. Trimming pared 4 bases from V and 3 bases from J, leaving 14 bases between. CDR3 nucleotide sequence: TGTGCCAGCAGCCCGGGACACGGATACTACGAGCAGTACTTC. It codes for CASSPGHGYYEQYF.

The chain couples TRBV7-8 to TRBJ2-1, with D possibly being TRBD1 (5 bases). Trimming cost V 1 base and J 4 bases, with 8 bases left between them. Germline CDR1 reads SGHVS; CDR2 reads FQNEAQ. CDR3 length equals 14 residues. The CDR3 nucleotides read TGTGCCAGCAGCTTAGAGGGGTATTACAATGAGCAGTTCTTC. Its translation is CASSLEGYYNEQFF.

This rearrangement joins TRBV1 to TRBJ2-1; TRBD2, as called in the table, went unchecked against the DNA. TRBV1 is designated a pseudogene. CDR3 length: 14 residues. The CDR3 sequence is CTSSQPGPWNEQFF. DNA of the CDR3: TGCACCAGCAGCCAACCGGGCCCATGGAATGAGCAGTTCTTC.

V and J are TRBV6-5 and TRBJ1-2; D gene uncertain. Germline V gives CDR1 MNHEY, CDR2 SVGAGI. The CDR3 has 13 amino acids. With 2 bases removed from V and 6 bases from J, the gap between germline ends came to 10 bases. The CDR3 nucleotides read TGTGCCAGCAGTTACGCGTCCGGCCATGGCTACACCTTC. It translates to CASSYASGHGYTF.

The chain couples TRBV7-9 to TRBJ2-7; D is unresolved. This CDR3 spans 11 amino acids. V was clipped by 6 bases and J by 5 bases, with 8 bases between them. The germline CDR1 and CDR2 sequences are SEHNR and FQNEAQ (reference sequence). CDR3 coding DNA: TGTGCCAGCAGGAACGCCCACGAGCAGTACTTC. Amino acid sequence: CASRNAHEQYF.

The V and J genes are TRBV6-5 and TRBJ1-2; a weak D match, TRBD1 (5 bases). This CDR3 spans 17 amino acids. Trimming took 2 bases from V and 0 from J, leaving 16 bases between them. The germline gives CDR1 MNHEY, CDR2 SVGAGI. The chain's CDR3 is CASSYLGAGQTNYGYTF. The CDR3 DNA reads TGTGCCAGCAGTTACCTCGGGGCGGGTCAGACTAACTATGGCTACACCTTC.

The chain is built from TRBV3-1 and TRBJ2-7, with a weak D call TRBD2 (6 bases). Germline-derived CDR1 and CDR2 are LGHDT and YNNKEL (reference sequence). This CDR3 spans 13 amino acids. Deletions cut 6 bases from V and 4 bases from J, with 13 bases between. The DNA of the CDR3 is TGTGCCAGCAGTTTGGACGGGGGATACGAGCAGTACTTC. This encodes CASSLDGGYEQYF.

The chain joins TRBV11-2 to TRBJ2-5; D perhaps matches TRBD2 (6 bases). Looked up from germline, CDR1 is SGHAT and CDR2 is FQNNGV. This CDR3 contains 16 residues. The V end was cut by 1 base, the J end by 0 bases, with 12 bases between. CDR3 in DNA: TGTGCCAGCAGCTTAGGGGCGGGGAGGTACCAAGAGACCCAGTACTTC. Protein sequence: CASSLGAGRYQETQYF.

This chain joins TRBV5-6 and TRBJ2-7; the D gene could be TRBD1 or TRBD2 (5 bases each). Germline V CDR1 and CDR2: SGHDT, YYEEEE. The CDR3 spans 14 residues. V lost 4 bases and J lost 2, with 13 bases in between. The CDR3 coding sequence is TGTGCCAGCAGCCCCTGGGACGTCACCTACGAGCAGTACTTC. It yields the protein CASSPWDVTYEQYF.

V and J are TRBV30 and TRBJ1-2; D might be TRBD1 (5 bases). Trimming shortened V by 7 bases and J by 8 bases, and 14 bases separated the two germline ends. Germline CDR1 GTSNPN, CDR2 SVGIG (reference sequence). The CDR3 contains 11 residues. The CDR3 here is CASSWRGGYTF. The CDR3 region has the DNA TGTGCCTCCTCCTGGAGGGGAGGCTACACCTTC.

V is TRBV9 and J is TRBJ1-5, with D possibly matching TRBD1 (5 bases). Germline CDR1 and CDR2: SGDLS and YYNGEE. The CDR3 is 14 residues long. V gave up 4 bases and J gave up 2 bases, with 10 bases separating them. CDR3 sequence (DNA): TGTGCCAGCAGCAAGGAAGGGGGCAATCAGCCCCAGCATTTT. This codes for CASSKEGGNQPQHF.

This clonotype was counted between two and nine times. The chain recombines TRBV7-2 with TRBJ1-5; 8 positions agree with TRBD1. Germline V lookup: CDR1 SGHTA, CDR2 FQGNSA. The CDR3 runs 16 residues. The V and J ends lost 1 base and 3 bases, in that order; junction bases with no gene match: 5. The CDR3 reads CASSLGTGIHNQPQHF. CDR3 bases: TGTGCCAGCAGCTTAGGGACAGGGATTCACAATCAGCCCCAGCATTTT.

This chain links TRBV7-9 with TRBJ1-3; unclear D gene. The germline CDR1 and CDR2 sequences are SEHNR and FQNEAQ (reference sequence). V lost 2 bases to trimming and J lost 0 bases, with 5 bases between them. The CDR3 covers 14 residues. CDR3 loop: CASSLTISGNTIYF. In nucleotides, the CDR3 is TGTGCCAGCAGCTTAACAATCTCTGGAAACACCATATATTTT.